A single T cell receptor (beta chain) is shown here with its context. This entry belongs to a study of blood T cell repertoires in COVID-19. Study as a whole: The United States, Italy and Spain supplied acute and convalescent COVID-19 samples. Sources were T cells, B-cell-depleted T cells, or PBMCs; the material itself was cDNA or gDNA.

Germline CDR1 is SGHTA and CDR2 is FQGTGA. The CDR3 has 14 residues. Trimming cost V 8 bases and J 2 bases, with 12 bases left between them. Authors' processing steps: How many nucleated cells were present was estimated from reference gene primer amplification. Measured with immunoSEQ multiplex PCR; TCRdb has only the in-frame clones, and not every one. V and J calls and clone size are as listed in that table; D and trimming were resolved from the DNA. The sample consists of 40,000 to 50,000 clones, approximately 90% of them appearing once. This receptor was identified in a human donor in a cohort sampled during active COVID-19. The chain couples TRBV7-3 to TRBJ2-2; D may be TRBD2 (5 bases). Material: peripheral blood. CDR3 DNA: TGTGCCAGCTCCCGGACTGCAAACACCGGGGAGCTGTTTTTT. Its protein product is CASSRTANTGELFF.